This T cell receptor (beta chain) stems from a study of blood T cells in healthy people across ages. This clonotype was seen a few times. Trimming shortened V by 3 bases and J by 2 bases, and 26 bases separated the two germline ends. This CDR3 contains 19 residues. Germline V gene data show CDR1 as DFQATT and CDR2 as SNEGSKA (reference sequence). Alongside a J-beta primer mix, a sample-barcoded 5' primer served in a second PCR lasting about 7 to 11 cycles. TCRdb itself ran the 5' RACE reads through MiXCR, one entry per CDR3 protein. The sample carries 1.5 million or so distinct CDR3 sequences, roughly 45% recorded once.

This TCR was recovered from a young woman in good health. The chain combines TRBV20-1 with TRBJ2-1; a possible D gene is TRBD2 (6 bases). The specimen sequenced was blood. This CDR3 is CSAREPGVSGARTYNEQFF. The CDR3 bases are TGCAGTGCTAGGGAGCCGGGGGTGAGTGGCGCCAGGACCTACAATGAGCAGTTCTTC.